One and the same sample provided the 14 T cell receptor beta chains below, sequenced in a study of Tregs in tolerant kidney transplant recipients. TCRdb keeps only in-frame clones here, not all; method: immunoSEQ multiplex PCR. Of roughly 80,000 clones detected, 91% appear once; the ten largest clones hold approximately 0.35%. This specimen consisted of Tregs from blood, obtained before the transplant. The receptors shown here come from a human donor who received a combined kidney and bone marrow transplant.

The rearrangement uses TRBV19 and TRBJ1-4; D is perhaps TRBD1 (6 bases). CDR3 length equals 15 residues. V dropped 2 bases and J dropped 3 bases, with 10 bases sitting between them. The germline gives CDR1 LNHDA, CDR2 SQIVND (reference sequence). CDR3 coding DNA: TGTGCCAGTAGTATACGGAGGGGGGCTAATGAAAAACTGTTTTTT. Translating it yields CASSIRRGANEKLFF.

This chain uses TRBV6-1 with TRBJ2-2; a weak D match, TRBD1 (5 bases). Trimming cost V 4 bases and J 0 bases, with 9 bases left between them. The CDR3 runs to 15 residues. CDR1 and CDR2 from the germline V gene are MNHNS and SASEGT. This CDR3 reads CASSVRGPNTGELFF. The CDR3 DNA reads as TGTGCCAGCAGTGTAAGGGGCCCGAACACCGGGGAGCTGTTTTTT.

This clone has only a few counts. This chain joins TRBV11-3 and TRBJ2-1, with TRBD2 identical over 8 bases. V was clipped by 3 bases and J by 10 bases; unmatched bases: 8. The CDR3 length is 14 residues. Germline V gene data show CDR1 as SGHNT and CDR2 as YENEEA. CDR3 sequence: CASSFLSGSLEQFF. The CDR3 coding sequence is TGTGCCAGCAGCTTTTTGAGCGGGAGTCTCGAGCAGTTCTTC.

This rearrangement joins TRBV6-6 to TRBJ1-1; 7 bases align to TRBD1. The CDR3 is 15 amino acids. The germline V gene has CDR1 MNHNY and CDR2 SVGAGI (reference sequence). Trimming took 2 bases from V and 2 from J; bases not matched to a gene: 5. The CDR3 sequence: CASSYGQDVNTEAFF. The CDR3 region has the DNA TGTGCCAGCAGTTACGGACAGGACGTTAACACTGAAGCTTTCTTT.

The chain joins TRBV5-5 to TRBJ1-4, with D unresolved. Germline loops: CDR1 SGHKS, CDR2 YYEKEE (reference sequence). The CDR3 loop spans 14 amino acids. V was trimmed by 0 bases and J by 6 bases, leaving 9 bases between them. CDR3 sequence reads: CASSLGRVDEKLFF. The CDR3 nucleotides read TGTGCCAGCAGCTTGGGTAGGGTGGATGAAAAACTGTTTTTT.

This clone showed up just a few times. The V gene is TRBV4-2, the J gene TRBJ2-1; D unclear. The CDR3 is 13 amino acids. V lost 4 bases and J lost 9, with 13 bases in between. From germline, CDR1 is LGHNA and CDR2 YNFKEQ. CDR3 bases: TGTGCCAGCAGCCTAGACGGCGCTGGTGAGCAGTTCTTC. Translation gives CASSLDGAGEQFF.

The V and J genes are TRBV7-8 and TRBJ2-2, with 9 bases that match TRBD2. This CDR3 is built from 16 residues. V dropped 8 bases and J dropped 1; count of bases not matched to a gene: 8. The germline V gene has CDR1 SGHVS and CDR2 FQNEAQ. CDR3 in amino acids: CASSRRLAVNTGELFF. The CDR3 nucleotides read TGTGCCAGCTCCAGAAGACTAGCGGTGAACACCGGGGAGCTGTTTTTT.

The chain is built from TRBV10-3 and TRBJ2-7; 7 nucleotides align to TRBD1. From germline, CDR1 is ENHRY and CDR2 SYGVKD. V lost 3 bases, J lost 6 bases, and 2 bases stayed unmatched. The CDR3 loop spans 12 amino acids. The CDR3 nucleotides are TGTGCCATCAGTGATACAGGGGTCGAGCAGTACTTC. Protein sequence: CAISDTGVEQYF.

This clone was observed a few times. The rearrangement joins TRBV30 to TRBJ1-2, with unresolved D. Germline CDR1 reads GTSNPN; CDR2 reads SVGIG (reference sequence). CDR3 length equals 11 residues. V lost 0 bases and J 6 bases, leaving 5 bases between the germline ends. CDR3 sequence: CAWSVTHGYTF. CDR3 nucleotides: TGTGCCTGGAGTGTAACCCATGGCTACACCTTC. Supplemented by reference TRBV30 and TRBJ1-2, the full variable domain reads SQTIHQWPATLVQPVGSPLSLECTVEGTSNPNLYWYRQAAGRGLQLLFYSVGIGQISSEVPQNLSASRPQDRQFILSSKKLLLSDSGFYLCAWSVTHGYTFGSGTRLTVV.

This sequence joins TRBV2 and TRBJ1-2; no reliable D call. This CDR3 spans 13 amino acids. CDR1 SNHLY and CDR2 FYNNEI come from the germline V gene. Trimming shortened V by 3 bases and J by 2 bases, and 7 bases separated the two germline ends. CDR3: CASSEGLNYGYTF. CDR3 DNA: TGTGCCAGCAGTGAGGGGTTGAACTATGGCTACACCTTC.

This chain joins TRBV28 and TRBJ1-3; unclear D gene. CDR1 is MDHEN, CDR2 SYDVKM, per germline. V was pared by 7 bases and J by 0 bases, with 16 bases between. This CDR3 has 16 amino acids. The CDR3 sequence: CASTVLGPFSGNTIYF. Written as DNA, the CDR3 is TGTGCCAGCACCGTTTTAGGGCCTTTCTCTGGAAACACCATATATTTT.

The count of this clone is one. The chain carries TRBV5-1 and TRBJ2-2; 7 positions agree with TRBD1. V was clipped by 4 bases and J by 8 bases; unmatched bases: 14. The CDR3 spans 16 residues. Germline CDR1 and CDR2: SGHRS and YFSETQ. For the CDR3, the DNA is TGCGCCAGCAGCCCGTACCGGGACAGCCTTTCTGGGGAGCTGTTTTTT. It codes for CASSPYRDSLSGELFF. Together with reference TRBV5-1 and TRBJ2-2, the CDR3 gives the full variable domain: KAGVTQTPRYLIKTRGQQVTLSCSPISGHRSVSWYQQTPGQGLQFLFEYFSETQRNKGNFPGRFSGRQFSNSRSEMNVSTLELGDSALYLCASSPYRDSLSGELFFGEGSRLTVL.

The chain has TRBV11-2 and TRBJ1-2, with TRBD1 identical over 7 bases. CDR3 length equals 15 residues. Unmatched junction bases numbered 10, after V lost 5 bases and J lost 4 bases. Germline assignment: CDR1 SGHAT and CDR2 FQNNGV. The CDR3 protein is CASSQGGVRVYGYTF. DNA for the CDR3: TGTGCCAGCAGCCAGGGGGGTGTGCGAGTCTATGGCTACACCTTC.

The V call is TRBV28, the J call TRBJ1-2; 7 nucleotides line up with TRBD1. Germline CDR1 MDHEN, CDR2 SYDVKM. This CDR3 is built from 15 residues. Trimming at V came to 6 bases and at J to 1 base, leaving 8 bases not matched to a gene. CDR3 amino acids: CASRSPTGFNYGYTF. CDR3 in DNA: TGTGCCAGCAGATCCCCGACAGGGTTTAACTATGGCTACACCTTC.